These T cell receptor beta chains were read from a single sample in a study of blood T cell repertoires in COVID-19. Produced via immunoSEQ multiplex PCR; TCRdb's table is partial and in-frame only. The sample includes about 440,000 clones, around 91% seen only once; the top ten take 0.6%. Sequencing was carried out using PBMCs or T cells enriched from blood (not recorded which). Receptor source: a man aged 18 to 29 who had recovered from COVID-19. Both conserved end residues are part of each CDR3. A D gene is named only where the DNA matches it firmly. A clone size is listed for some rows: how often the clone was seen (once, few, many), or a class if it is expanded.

DNA: TGTGCCAGCAGCCAGACAACCTCCCAGGGGGCCGAGCAGTACTTC
CDR3: CASSQTTSQGAEQYF
V: TRBV3-1/TRBV3-2
J: TRBJ2-7
length: 15
size: few
D: TRBD1

DNA: TGTGCCAGCAGCCAGGGACTAGGTTTAAATGAGCAGTTCTTC
CDR3: CASSQGLGLNEQFF
V: TRBV11-3
J: TRBJ2-1
length: 14
size: -
D: TRBD2

DNA: TGTGCCAGTAGTATAGTAGGGGAAGGCACTGCGAACACTGAAGCTTTCTTT
CDR3: CASSIVGEGTANTEAFF
V: TRBV19
J: TRBJ1-1
length: 17
size: -
D: -

DNA: TGTGCCAGCAGTCTACTAGCGGGAGTTCACGAGCAGTACTTC
CDR3: CASSLLAGVHEQYF
V: TRBV28
J: TRBJ2-7
length: 14
size: -
D: TRBD2

DNA: TGTGCCAGCAGTGAATATGGGGAGCTGTTTTTT
CDR3: CASSEYGELFF
V: TRBV2
J: TRBJ2-2
length: 11
size: -
D: -

DNA: TGCGCCAGCAGCCGGACAGGGTTAAACAATGAGCAGTTCTTC
CDR3: CASSRTGLNNEQFF
V: TRBV4-1
J: TRBJ2-1
length: 14
size: -
D: TRBD1

DNA: TGTGCCAGCAGCTTGAGGGACAGGGGCTCTGAAGCTTTCTTT
CDR3: CASSLRDRGSEAFF
V: TRBV5-6
J: TRBJ1-1
length: 14
size: -
D: TRBD1

DNA: TGTGCCAGCAGTTCACGGGCGGGTAATCAGCCCCAGCATTTT
CDR3: CASSSRAGNQPQHF
V: TRBV6-5
J: TRBJ1-5
length: 14
size: once
D: -

DNA: TGTGCCATCAGTTCCGGGACAGGGCCCTACGAGCAGTACTTC
CDR3: CAISSGTGPYEQYF
V: TRBV10-3
J: TRBJ2-7
length: 14
size: -
D: TRBD1

DNA: TGTGCCAGCAGCTCGAAACAAGACTATGGCTACACCTTC
CDR3: CASSSKQDYGYTF
V: TRBV7-9
J: TRBJ1-2
length: 13
size: -
D: -

DNA: TGTGCCAGCAGTTCGGGACAGCTAGCCTACGAGCAGTACTTC
CDR3: CASSSGQLAYEQYF
V: TRBV28
J: TRBJ2-7
length: 14
size: -
D: TRBD1

DNA: TGCAGCGGACGGGACTTGTGGACCCAGTACTTC
CDR3: CSGRDLWTQYF
V: TRBV29-1
J: TRBJ2-5
length: 11
size: -
D: -

DNA: TGTGCCAGTAGTATGGGGGACAGGCCCTATCAGCCCCAGCATTTT
CDR3: CASSMGDRPYQPQHF
V: TRBV19
J: TRBJ1-5
length: 15
size: -
D: TRBD1

DNA: TGTGCCAGCAGCCTACAGGGGGCAACTGAAGCTTTCTTT
CDR3: CASSLQGATEAFF
V: TRBV3-1/TRBV3-2
J: TRBJ1-1
length: 13
size: -
D: TRBD1

DNA: TGTGCCACCAGCAGAGAGATGACAGGGGACTATGGCTACACCTTC
CDR3: CATSREMTGDYGYTF
V: TRBV15
J: TRBJ1-2
length: 15
size: -
D: TRBD1

DNA: TGTGCCAGTAGCCGAGAAAATAATAACTATGGCTACACCTTC
CDR3: CASSRENNNYGYTF
V: TRBV19
J: TRBJ1-2
length: 14
size: -
D: -

DNA: TGCAGTGCTAGTAACTTCGACACCTTC
CDR3: CSASNFDTF
V: TRBV20-1
J: TRBJ1-2
length: 9
size: -
D: -

DNA: TGCAGTGCTAGTGGCCCGCGCGGGGTAAATGAAAAACTGTTTTTT
CDR3: CSASGPRGVNEKLFF
V: TRBV20-1
J: TRBJ1-4
length: 15
size: -
D: -

DNA: TGTGCCAGCAGTTCGCTTCCAGGACAGGGCTACGAGCAGTACTTC
CDR3: CASSSLPGQGYEQYF
V: TRBV28
J: TRBJ2-7
length: 15
size: -
D: TRBD1

DNA: TGTGCCAGCAGTGAATGGGGCAGGACCAAAAACATTCAGTACTTC
CDR3: CASSEWGRTKNIQYF
V: TRBV2
J: TRBJ2-4
length: 15
size: -
D: -

DNA: TGCGCCAGCAGCTTGGGGCGGGGGGCGTGGGACAATGAGCAGTTCTTC
CDR3: CASSLGRGAWDNEQFF
V: TRBV5-1
J: TRBJ2-1
length: 16
size: few
D: TRBD2

DNA: TGTGCCACCCTCCGATATGGCCATGGCTACACCTTC
CDR3: CATLRYGHGYTF
V: TRBV24-1
J: TRBJ1-2
length: 12
size: -
D: -

DNA: TGTGCCTGGAACGAGGGTGGAGGTCAGCCCCAGCATTTT
CDR3: CAWNEGGGQPQHF
V: TRBV30
J: TRBJ1-5
length: 13
size: -
D: -

DNA: TGTGCCAGCAAGGGGGCTCCAGGGGAGCAGTACTTC
CDR3: CASKGAPGEQYF
V: TRBV13
J: TRBJ2-7
length: 12
size: -
D: TRBD1

DNA: TGTGCCAGCAGCCCGACAGGGTCCTACGAGCAGTACTTC
CDR3: CASSPTGSYEQYF
V: TRBV3-1/TRBV3-2
J: TRBJ2-7
length: 13
size: -
D: TRBD1

DNA: TGTGCCAGCAGCCCAGGCCCCGGGACTAGCGGGTGGGGCACAGATACGCAGTATTTT
CDR3: CASSPGPGTSGWGTDTQYF
V: TRBV7-3
J: TRBJ2-3
length: 19
size: -
D: TRBD2

DNA: TGTGCCAGCACCGAGCAGGGAAGAGGGTACTTC
CDR3: CASTEQGRGYF
V: TRBV2
J: TRBJ2-7
length: 11
size: -
D: -

DNA: TGTGCCAGCAGTGAAGGCCGGTCGGGAAACACCATATATTTT
CDR3: CASSEGRSGNTIYF
V: TRBV6-1
J: TRBJ1-3
length: 14
size: -
D: -

DNA: TGTGCCAGCAACTCCCCACGGACAGGGAACTACGAGCAGTACTTC
CDR3: CASNSPRTGNYEQYF
V: TRBV6-5
J: TRBJ2-7
length: 15
size: few
D: TRBD1

DNA: TGTGCCAGCAGCCGGGACACCACTGAAGCTTTCTTT
CDR3: CASSRDTTEAFF
V: TRBV5-4
J: TRBJ1-1
length: 12
size: once
D: -

DNA: TGTGCCAGTAAAAACGGAAGGACAGGGGGCGCAGGCACTGAAGCTTTCTTT
CDR3: CASKNGRTGGAGTEAFF
V: TRBV19
J: TRBJ1-1
length: 17
size: -
D: TRBD1

DNA: TGTGCCAGCAGTGGTAGCGGGGGTCCCTACAATGAGCAGTTCTTC
CDR3: CASSGSGGPYNEQFF
V: TRBV2
J: TRBJ2-1
length: 15
size: -
D: TRBD2

DNA: TGTGCCAGCAGCGTTCTTCCGGGACTAGCGGGAGGGGCAGATACGCAGTATTTT
CDR3: CASSVLPGLAGGADTQYF
V: TRBV9
J: TRBJ2-3
length: 18
size: -
D: TRBD2

DNA: TGTGCCAGCTCCCAACGAAGCGGCGGCGGGGAGCTGTTTTTT
CDR3: CASSQRSGGGELFF
V: TRBV18
J: TRBJ2-2
length: 14
size: -
D: -

DNA: TGTGCCACCAGCAGAGATCGCGGGGAAACCTACGAGCAGTACTTC
CDR3: CATSRDRGETYEQYF
V: TRBV15
J: TRBJ2-7
length: 15
size: -
D: -

DNA: TGTGCCAGCAGTTCCGAGACCGGGACAGGAAGGGAAAAACTGTTTTTT
CDR3: CASSSETGTGREKLFF
V: TRBV28
J: TRBJ1-4
length: 16
size: -
D: TRBD1

DNA: TGTGCCAGCAGTTACTTCGGGATGGACTATGGCTACACCTTC
CDR3: CASSYFGMDYGYTF
V: TRBV6-5
J: TRBJ1-2
length: 14
size: once
D: -

DNA: TGTGCCAGCAGCCAACCAGGCCTCGGACTAGGAAAAGAGACCCAGTACTTC
CDR3: CASSQPGLGLGKETQYF
V: TRBV3-1/TRBV3-2
J: TRBJ2-5
length: 17
size: -
D: TRBD2

DNA: TGTGCCACCAGCAGAGGAGGACAACCCTATGGCTACACCTTC
CDR3: CATSRGGQPYGYTF
V: TRBV15
J: TRBJ1-2
length: 14
size: -
D: -

DNA: TGCGCCAGCAGCCCGGACAGGGTTGCCACCGGGGAGCTGTTTTTT
CDR3: CASSPDRVATGELFF
V: TRBV5-1
J: TRBJ2-2
length: 15
size: -
D: TRBD1

DNA: TGTACCAGCAGTTTGGGGGCGTCGGAGTACTTC
CDR3: CTSSLGASEYF
V: TRBV28
J: TRBJ2-7
length: 11
size: once
D: -

DNA: TGTGCCAGCAGCCCCATCGGGTTCTCTGAAGCTTTCTTT
CDR3: CASSPIGFSEAFF
V: TRBV7-9
J: TRBJ1-1
length: 13
size: -
D: -

DNA: TGTGCCAGCAGCCCATGGCCGGGACTAGCGGACTACGAGCAGTACTTC
CDR3: CASSPWPGLADYEQYF
V: TRBV11-1
J: TRBJ2-7
length: 16
size: few
D: TRBD2